These 8 T cell receptor beta chains share one sample of origin, sequenced in a study of T cell responses to AZD1222 COVID-19 vaccine. Sequencing was performed with immunoSEQ multiplex PCR; in TCRdb, only in-frame clones are kept and a portion is missing. The data contain around 150,000 clones, 70% to 90% of them singletons. Sequenced material: peripheral blood, taken on day 0 of MenACWY control vaccination. The origin of the receptors is an adult in good health.

This clone was detected only once. The chain employs TRBV7-8 and TRBJ1-1, with D perhaps TRBD1 (5 bases). The CDR3 runs 13 residues. Trimming left V 4 bases short and J 6 bases short, with 12 bases between. Looked up from germline, CDR1 is SGHVS and CDR2 is FQNEAQ. In DNA, the CDR3 is TGTGCCAGCAGCTCCAGACCGGGGCCTGAAGCTTTCTTT. Residues: CASSSRPGPEAFF.

The chain uses TRBV12-3 or TRBV12-4 and TRBJ2-7, with 9 bases aligning to TRBD1. The CDR3 contains 13 residues. With V trimmed by 8 bases and J by 7 bases, 9 bases remained unmatched. The CDR3 DNA reads TGTGCCAGCTCCCGTCATGACAGGGGGGAGCAGTACTTC. It translates to CASSRHDRGEQYF.

The chain couples TRBV12-3 or TRBV12-4 to TRBJ1-2; weak D call: TRBD1 (6 bases). CDR3 length: 13 residues. V lost 3 bases to trimming and J lost 4 bases, with 9 bases between them. CDR3 sequence reads: CASSFRGPYGYTF. The CDR3 DNA sequence: TGTGCCAGCAGTTTCAGGGGCCCCTATGGCTACACCTTC.

V is TRBV12-3 or TRBV12-4 and J is TRBJ2-3; D ambiguous. The CDR3 spans 13 residues. V lost 4 bases, J lost 2 bases, and 7 bases lay in between. The CDR3: CASSSADTDTQYF. The CDR3 DNA sequence: TGTGCCAGCAGTTCGGCTGACACAGATACGCAGTATTTT.

The V and J genes are TRBV6-2 or TRBV6-3 and TRBJ2-7; TRBD1 aligns across 8 bases. Losses at the gene ends were 0 bases for V and 4 bases for J; bases not matched to a gene: 5. This CDR3 is 15 amino acids long. The germline CDR1 and CDR2 sequences are MNHEY and SVGEGT. The CDR3 DNA sequence: TGTGCCAGCAGTTACTCGACCTACAGGGGGTACGAGCAGTACTTC. Its translation: CASSYSTYRGYEQYF.

V gene TRBV7-2 combines with J gene TRBJ2-7; 12 bases are a match to TRBD2. Per germline, CDR1 SGHTA and CDR2 FQGNSA. J was trimmed by 0 bases and V by 3 bases; bases with no gene match: 6. There are 17 residues in the CDR3. The CDR3 reads CASSLRTSGTSSYEQYF. CDR3 sequence (DNA): TGTGCCAGCAGCTTGAGGACTAGCGGGACGAGCTCCTACGAGCAGTACTTC.

The rearrangement joins TRBV4-1 to TRBJ2-5; TRBD2 matches 11 bases. Germline V CDR1 and CDR2: MGHRA, YSYEKL. V shed 4 bases and J 5 bases; nucleotides not matched to a gene: 9. CDR3 length: 16 amino acids. In DNA, the CDR3 is TGCGCCAGCAGCCCACTAGCGGGAGAAGTTAAGGAGACCCAGTACTTC. It specifies CASSPLAGEVKETQYF.

The V call is TRBV9, the J call TRBJ1-1; D remains unclear. The germline CDR1 and CDR2 sequences are SGDLS and YYNGEE. The CDR3 is 17 residues long. The ends were cut back, 0 bases at V and 0 bases at J, with 15 bases in the middle. The CDR3, as DNA: TGTGCCAGCAGCGTAGGCTCCGGTTGGGCGGTGAACACTGAAGCTTTCTTT. Protein: CASSVGSGWAVNTEAFF.